The 23 T cell receptor beta chains given below trace back to one sample, sequenced in a study of cytomegalovirus exposure and HLA in healthy donors. It was with 60 Vbeta and 13 Jbeta primers that the PCR ran. TCRdb's table, derived via immunoSEQ multiplex PCR, lists solely in-frame clones and lacks some. Of under 200,000 clones in the sample, 80% were seen once. The sample taken for sequencing was PBMCs. Receptors were obtained from a human donor in good health.

This chain connects TRBV19 to TRBJ1-6; the match to TRBD1 covers 7 bases. This CDR3 contains 16 residues. J was trimmed by 9 bases and V by 4 bases; bases with no gene match: 12. Germline loops: CDR1 LNHDA, CDR2 SQIVND (reference sequence). CDR3 amino acids: CASSTTRRGFGSPLHF. The CDR3 coding sequence is TGTGCCAGTAGTACAACGCGCAGGGGGTTCGGTTCACCCCTCCACTTT.

The V gene is TRBV7-2, the J gene TRBJ1-6; 10 nucleotides align to TRBD1. The V gene's germline CDR1 is SGHTA and CDR2 FQGNSA. V lost 0 bases, J lost 4 bases, and 6 bases stayed unmatched. CDR3 length equals 18 residues. The CDR3 DNA sequence: TGTGCCAGCAGCTTAGCAGTCGGGACAGGGGAGTATAATTCACCCCTCCACTTT. Amino acid sequence: CASSLAVGTGEYNSPLHF.

The chain joins TRBV10-3 to TRBJ1-3; TRBD1 matches at 7 bases. V was clipped by 5 bases and J by 4 bases; unmatched bases: 8. CDR3 length equals 15 residues. Germline assignment: CDR1 ENHRY and CDR2 SYGVKD. CDR3 protein: CAISNTGADGNTIYF. CDR3 sequence (DNA): TGTGCCATCAGTAATACAGGGGCGGACGGAAACACCATATATTTT.

This clone has only a few counts. The chain employs TRBV7-9 and TRBJ2-7; 9 bases map to TRBD1. J gave up 1 base and V 3 bases, and 1 base lay outside the gene matches. The CDR3 length is 14 residues. Germline loops: CDR1 SEHNR, CDR2 FQNEAQ (reference sequence). DNA of the CDR3: TGTGCCAGCAGCTTCGGGACAGGGTCCTACGAGCAGTACTTC. Translation gives CASSFGTGSYEQYF. Drawing the rest from reference TRBV7-9 and TRBJ2-7, the complete variable domain is DTGVSQNPRHKITKRGQNVTFRCDPISEHNRLYWYRQTLGQGPEFLTYFQNEAQLEKSRLLSDRFSAERPKGSFSTLEIQRTEQGDSAMYLCASSFGTGSYEQYFGPGTRLTVT.

The J gene is TRBJ1-2, the V gene TRBV7-6; D might be TRBD1 (5 bases). The CDR3 runs 14 residues. The V gene lost 5 bases and the J gene lost 1 base, with 11 bases spanning the gap. CDR1 SGHVS and CDR2 FNYEAQ come from the germline V gene. In DNA form, the CDR3 reads TGTGCCAGCAGCCCTGCGACAGTTAACTATGGCTACACCTTC. Amino acid sequence: CASSPATVNYGYTF.

The V gene is TRBV7-8, the J gene TRBJ2-3, with a tentative D call TRBD2 (6 bases). The CDR3 is 15 residues long. Trimming left V 6 bases short and J 2 bases short, with 15 bases between. Germline CDR1 and CDR2: SGHVS and FQNEAQ. This CDR3 is CASRRRDSYTDTQYF. In DNA form, the CDR3 reads TGTGCCAGCAGGCGCCGGGACTCCTACACAGATACGCAGTATTTT.

This chain links TRBV18 with TRBJ2-2; TRBD2 is a possible D gene (6 bases). Deletions cut 2 bases from V and 3 bases from J, with 13 bases between. The CDR3 loop spans 16 amino acids. The germline gives CDR1 KGHSH, CDR2 LQKENI. The CDR3 DNA follows: TGTGCCAGCTCACCAAGCTTAGCGGAATACACCGGGGAGCTGTTTTTT. Translated, it gives CASSPSLAEYTGELFF.

The rearrangement joins TRBV6-5 to TRBJ1-1, with TRBD1 matching 8 bases. Germline V gene lookup returns CDR1 MNHEY and CDR2 SVGAGI. This CDR3 has 14 residues. The V and J ends lost 4 bases and 5 bases, in that order; junction bases with no gene match: 6. The CDR3 sequence is CASSFQGARTEAFF. The CDR3 region has the DNA TGTGCCAGCAGTTTTCAGGGGGCGCGTACTGAAGCTTTCTTT.

The V call is TRBV19, the J call TRBJ2-5; possible D gene TRBD1, 6 bases. Germline values: CDR1 LNHDA, CDR2 SQIVND (reference sequence). The CDR3 is 15 amino acids. Trimming stripped 7 bases from V and 5 bases from J, with 20 bases between. The CDR3 DNA follows: TGTGCCAGTATGAAATTCCCTGGACAGACGGAGACCCAGTACTTC. This gives the protein CASMKFPGQTETQYF.

The chain uses TRBV7-8 and TRBJ2-2, with D possibly matching TRBD2 (5 bases). The V gene lost 3 bases and the J gene lost 1 base, with 18 bases spanning the gap. CDR3 size: 18 residues. In germline, CDR1 is SGHVS, CDR2 FQNEAQ. The CDR3, as DNA: TGTGCCAGCAGCTTTGAGACCGTGAGGGCTTGGAACACCGGGGAGCTGTTTTTT. Protein sequence: CASSFETVRAWNTGELFF.

This clone was counted a few times. V and J are TRBV7-2 and TRBJ1-2, with 8 bases identical to TRBD1. The length of the CDR3 is 15 residues. In germline, CDR1 is SGHTA, CDR2 FQGNSA. V was pared by 4 bases and J by 6 bases, with 10 bases of the junction left unmatched. The CDR3 nucleotides read TGTGCCAGCAGCTCAATCCGGGACAGGCTACATGGCTACACCTTC. It yields the protein CASSSIRDRLHGYTF.

The chain carries TRBV2 and TRBJ2-1; tentatively, D is TRBD1 (6 bases). V lost 7 bases, J lost 5 bases, and 12 bases lay in between. Germline CDR1 SNHLY, CDR2 FYNNEI. This CDR3 comprises 13 residues. In DNA form, the CDR3 reads TGTGCCAGCACAGCAAGACAGGACAATGAGCAGTTCTTC. Translated, it gives CASTARQDNEQFF.

The chain joins TRBV5-1 to TRBJ2-1; 15 bases line up with TRBD2. The ends lost 4 bases at V and 8 bases at J; junction bases unmatched: 7. The CDR3 sequence is 16 residues long. Germline CDR1 is SGHRS and CDR2 is YFSETQ. The CDR3 bases are TGCGCCAGCAGCGTGGGACTAGCGGGGGGCCCCCATGAGCAGTTCTTC. Protein product: CASSVGLAGGPHEQFF.

As regards this clone: The germline gene is not matched at one end of the junction; a read error may be the cause. The chain combines TRBV19 with TRBJ1-5, with a possible D match to TRBD1 (5 bases). The germline gives CDR1 LNHDA, CDR2 SQIVND (reference sequence). This CDR3 is 15 amino acids long. DNA for the CDR3: TGTGCCAGTAGTCTAGACAGATCTAGCAATCAGCCCCAGCATTTT. It yields the protein CASSLDRSSNQPQHF. Combining the CDR3 with reference TRBV19 and TRBJ1-5 gives the whole variable domain DGGITQSPKYLFRKEGQNVTLSCEQNLNHDAMYWYRQDPGQGLRLIYYSQIVNDFQKGDIAEGYSVSREKKESFPLTVTSAQKNPTAFYLCASSLDRSSNQPQHFGDGTRLSIL.

The J gene is TRBJ2-2, the V gene TRBV7-9, with D hard to call. Per germline, CDR1 SEHNR and CDR2 FQNEAQ (reference sequence). The CDR3 length is 14 residues. Trimming took 3 bases from V and 7 from J, leaving 12 bases between them. The DNA for the CDR3 is TGTGCCAGCAGCTTCCGTACACCGGGCGGGGAGCTGTTTTTT. Translating gives CASSFRTPGGELFF.

The CDR3 DNA follows: TGCGCCAGCAGGGGAGGGGGTGGCAATCAGCCCCAGCATTTT. It encodes CASRGGGGNQPQHF. The J gene is TRBJ1-5, the V gene TRBV10-1, with D maybe TRBD1 (6 bases). The V and J ends lost 6 bases and 2 bases respectively, with 11 bases between them. CDR1 and CDR2 from the germline V gene are WNHNN and SYGVQD (reference sequence). The CDR3 has 14 residues.

The V call is TRBV18, the J call TRBJ2-7; no definite D call. This CDR3 has 14 amino acids. Trimming took off 0 bases at V and 3 bases at J, with 9 bases between the two ends. Looked up from germline, CDR1 is KGHSH and CDR2 is LQKENI. The CDR3 DNA follows: TGTGCCAGCTCACCACCGGTCTCACACTACGAGCAGTACTTC. Translated, it gives CASSPPVSHYEQYF.

This sequence joins TRBV5-4 and TRBJ2-7, with D maybe TRBD1 (6 bases). The germline V gene has CDR1 SGHNT and CDR2 YYREEE (reference sequence). The V end lost 0 bases, the J end lost 4 bases, and 17 bases lay between the germline ends. The CDR3 covers 16 residues. The DNA for the CDR3 is TGTGCCAGCAGCTTGGCCGTGGGGCCCCAGGGGTACGAGCAGTACTTC. This encodes CASSLAVGPQGYEQYF.

This clone appeared once. The chain carries TRBV6-5 and TRBJ2-3, with a weak D call TRBD2 (6 bases). This CDR3 has 16 residues. Germline lookup yields CDR1 MNHEY and CDR2 SVGAGI. Trimming shortened V by 4 bases and J by 4 bases, and 18 bases separated the two germline ends. The CDR3 DNA reads TGTGCCAGCAGTTCTACTTCGTGGGGGGTTGCAGATACGCAGTATTTT. Protein product: CASSSTSWGVADTQYF.

The chain recombines TRBV19 with TRBJ2-5, with D possibly being TRBD2 (6 bases). CDR1 is LNHDA, CDR2 SQIVND, per germline (reference sequence). The CDR3 totals 15 residues. V was pared by 5 bases and J by 4 bases, with 17 bases between. The CDR3 reads CASSLRAPRGETQYF. As DNA, the CDR3 is TGTGCCAGTAGTCTCCGGGCCCCGCGGGGAGAGACCCAGTACTTC. Using reference TRBV19 and TRBJ2-5 for the parts outside the CDR3, the full variable domain is DGGITQSPKYLFRKEGQNVTLSCEQNLNHDAMYWYRQDPGQGLRLIYYSQIVNDFQKGDIAEGYSVSREKKESFPLTVTSAQKNPTAFYLCASSLRAPRGETQYFGPGTRLLVL.

This clone came up once. V gene TRBV2 combines with J gene TRBJ2-7; 10 bases line up with TRBD1. This CDR3 is built from 14 residues. V lost 4 bases and J lost 2; bases outside the gene matches: 2. Germline V CDR1 and CDR2: SNHLY, FYNNEI. In DNA form, the CDR3 reads TGTGCCAGCAGTGCGGGACAGGGGCCCTACGAGCAGTACTTC. It codes for CASSAGQGPYEQYF.

This chain uses TRBV2 with TRBJ2-3, with D perhaps TRBD2 (6 bases). Trimming shortened V by 7 bases and J by 1 base, and 12 bases separated the two germline ends. The CDR3 consists of 14 residues. In germline, CDR1 is SNHLY, CDR2 FYNNEI. The CDR3 region has the DNA TGTGCCAGCATAAAGACTAGTGGCACAGATACGCAGTATTTT. Translated, it gives CASIKTSGTDTQYF.

This clone appeared once. The rearrangement links TRBV6-6 to TRBJ1-5; no firm D call. The V and J ends lost 2 bases and 3 bases respectively, with 2 bases between them. The CDR3 totals 12 residues. The germline V gene has CDR1 MNHNY and CDR2 SVGAGI (reference sequence). The CDR3 DNA sequence: TGTGCCAGCAGTTACCTCAATCAGCCCCAGCATTTT. This codes for CASSYLNQPQHF.